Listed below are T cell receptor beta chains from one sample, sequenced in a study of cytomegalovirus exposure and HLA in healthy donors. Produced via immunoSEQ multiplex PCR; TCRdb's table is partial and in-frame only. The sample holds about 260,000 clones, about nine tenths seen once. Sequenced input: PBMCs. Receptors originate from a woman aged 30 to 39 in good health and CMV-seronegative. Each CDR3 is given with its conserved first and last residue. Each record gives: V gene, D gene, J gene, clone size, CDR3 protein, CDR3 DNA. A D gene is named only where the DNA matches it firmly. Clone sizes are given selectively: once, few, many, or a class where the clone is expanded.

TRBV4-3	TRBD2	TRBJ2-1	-	CASSQETAGGSYNEQFF	TGCGCCAGCAGCCAAGAAACAGCGGGAGGGTCCTACAATGAGCAGTTCTTC
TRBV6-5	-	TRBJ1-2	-	CASSIDGYGYTF	TGTGCCAGCAGTATCGACGGATATGGCTACACCTTC
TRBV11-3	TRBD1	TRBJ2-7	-	CASSAPGQGVNEQYF	TGTGCCAGCAGCGCCCCAGGACAGGGGGTCAACGAGCAGTACTTC
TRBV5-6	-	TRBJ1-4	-	CASSLGWSANEKLFF	TGTGCCAGCAGCTTGGGCTGGTCGGCTAATGAAAAACTGTTTTTT
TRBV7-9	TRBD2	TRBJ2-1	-	CASSRLAGSYNEQFF	TGTGCCAGCAGCCGACTAGCGGGGTCCTACAATGAGCAGTTCTTC
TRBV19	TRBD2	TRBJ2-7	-	CASSKAGVHEQYF	TGTGCCAGTAGTAAGGCGGGAGTTCACGAGCAGTACTTC
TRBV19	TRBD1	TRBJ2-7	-	CASSGQGAWDEQYF	TGTGCCAGTAGCGGACAGGGGGCTTGGGACGAGCAGTACTTC
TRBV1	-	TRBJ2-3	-	CTSSHLRGRRSTDTQYF	TGCACCAGCAGCCACCTCAGGGGGCGACGTAGCACAGATACGCAGTATTTT
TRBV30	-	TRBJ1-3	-	CAWSGRLGYGNTIYF	TGTGCCTGGAGTGGCAGGCTCGGCTATGGAAACACCATATATTTT
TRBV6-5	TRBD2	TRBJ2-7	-	CASSSLGEGPTYEQYF	TGTGCCAGCAGTTCGCTGGGGGAGGGGCCGACCTACGAGCAGTACTTC
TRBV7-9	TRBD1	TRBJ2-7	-	CASSLALGQGVYEQYF	TGTGCCAGCAGCTTAGCCCTGGGACAGGGGGTATACGAGCAGTACTTC
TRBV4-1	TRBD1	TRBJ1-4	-	CASSQVSEGALNEKLFF	TGCGCCAGCAGCCAAGTCAGTGAGGGGGCACTTAATGAAAAACTGTTTTTT
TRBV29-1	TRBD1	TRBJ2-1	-	CSAGGTDRYNEQFF	TGCAGTGCCGGTGGGACAGATAGGTACAATGAGCAGTTCTTC
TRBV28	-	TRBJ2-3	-	CASSLSVSTDTQYF	TGTGCCAGCAGTTTAAGTGTCTCCACAGATACGCAGTATTTT
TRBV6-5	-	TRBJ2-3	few	CASSYGSEGPDTQYF	TGTGCCAGCAGTTACGGGTCTGAGGGACCAGATACGCAGTATTTT
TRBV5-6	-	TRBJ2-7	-	CASSLLGGNEQYF	TGTGCCAGCAGCCTGCTTGGGGGGAACGAGCAGTACTTC
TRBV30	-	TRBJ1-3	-	CAWSVGGSGNTIYF	TGTGCCTGGAGTGTAGGGGGATCTGGAAACACCATATATTTT
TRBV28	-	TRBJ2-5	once	CASLITDGRQETQYF	TGTGCCAGCCTTATTACGGACGGCCGCCAAGAGACCCAGTACTTC
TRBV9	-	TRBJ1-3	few	CASPSGNTIYF	TGTGCCAGTCCTTCTGGAAACACCATATATTTT
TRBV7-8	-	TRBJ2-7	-	CASSLATSPLEQYF	TGTGCCAGCAGCTTAGCGACTAGTCCTCTCGAGCAGTACTTC
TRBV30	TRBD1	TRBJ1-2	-	CAWKGQGSSGYTF	TGTGCCTGGAAGGGACAGGGGTCTAGCGGCTACACCTTC
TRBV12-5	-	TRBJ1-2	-	CASGLTTTGELFGYTF	TGTGCTAGTGGTTTGACCACGACAGGCGAATTGTTTGGCTACACCTTC
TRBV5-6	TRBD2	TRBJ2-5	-	CASSPGLAGVYETQYF	TGTGCCAGCAGCCCGGGACTAGCGGGAGTATATGAGACCCAGTACTTC
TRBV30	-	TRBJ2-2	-	CAWTRRGARLVPGELFF	TGTGCCTGGACGAGAAGGGGGGCCCGTCTGGTGCCCGGGGAGCTGTTTTTT
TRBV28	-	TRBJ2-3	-	CASSVPWESDTQYF	TGTGCCAGCAGTGTCCCGTGGGAGTCAGATACGCAGTATTTT
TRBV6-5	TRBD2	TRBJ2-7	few	CASSYSKAGGPHEQYF	TGTGCCAGCAGTTACTCGAAAGCGGGAGGGCCTCACGAGCAGTACTTC
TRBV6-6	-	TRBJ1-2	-	CASSYRPVSNYGYTF	TGTGCCAGCAGTTACAGACCCGTCTCTAACTATGGCTACACCTTC
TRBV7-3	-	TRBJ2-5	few	CASSLTSSAETQYF	TGTGCCAGCAGCTTAACGTCTAGCGCGGAGACCCAGTACTTC
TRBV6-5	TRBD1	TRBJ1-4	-	CASSRTGGVNEKLFF	TGTGCCAGCAGTCGTACAGGGGGCGTTAATGAAAAACTGTTTTTT
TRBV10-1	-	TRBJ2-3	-	CASSDPGRVGTDTQYF	TGCGCCAGCAGCGATCCTGGCAGGGTGGGGACAGATACGCAGTATTTT
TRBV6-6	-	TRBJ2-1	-	CASSYVVNEQFF	TGTGCCAGCAGTTACGTAGTAAATGAGCAGTTCTTC
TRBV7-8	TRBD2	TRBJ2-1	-	CASSPTAGAGSAEQFF	TGTGCCAGCAGCCCCACAGCGGGAGCGGGGTCCGCTGAGCAGTTCTTC
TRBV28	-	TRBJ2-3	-	CAVERDTGDTQYF	TGTGCCGTAGAGCGGGACACAGGAGATACGCAGTATTTT
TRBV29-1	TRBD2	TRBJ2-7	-	CSVVAGEPYEQYF	TGCAGCGTTGTAGCGGGAGAACCCTACGAGCAGTACTTC
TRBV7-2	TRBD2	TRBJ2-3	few	CASSWGTLAGNTDTQYF	TGTGCCAGCAGCTGGGGGACCCTAGCGGGAAACACAGATACGCAGTATTTT
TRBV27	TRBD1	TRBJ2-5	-	CASSLSPTGGLGTQYF	TGTGCCAGCAGTTTATCTCCCACAGGGGGCTTGGGGACCCAGTACTTC
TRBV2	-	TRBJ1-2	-	CASSPTGALSYGYTF	TGTGCCAGCAGCCCGACAGGCGCTCTTTCCTATGGCTACACCTTC
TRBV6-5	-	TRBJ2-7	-	CASSYSGRVASYEQYF	TGTGCCAGCAGTTACTCGGGCAGGGTGGCCTCCTACGAGCAGTACTTC
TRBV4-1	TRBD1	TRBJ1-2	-	CASSDRGIRGFYGYTF	TGCGCCAGCAGTGACAGGGGGATAAGGGGGTTCTATGGCTACACCTTC
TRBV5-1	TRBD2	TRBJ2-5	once	CASSLEASGRVAQETQYF	TGCGCCAGCAGCTTGGAGGCTAGCGGGAGGGTCGCCCAAGAGACCCAGTACTTC
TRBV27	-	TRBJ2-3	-	CASGTRRMTGGTDTQYF	TGTGCCAGCGGAACAAGGAGGATGACAGGAGGGACAGATACGCAGTATTTT
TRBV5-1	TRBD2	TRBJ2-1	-	CASSSTSGRYNEQFF	TGCGCCAGCAGCTCCACTAGCGGGAGGTACAATGAGCAGTTCTTC
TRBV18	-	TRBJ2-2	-	CASSPGVGVTGELFF	TGTGCCAGCTCACCAGGCGTTGGTGTAACCGGGGAGCTGTTTTTT
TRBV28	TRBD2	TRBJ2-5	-	CASSSAGTSDQETQYF	TGTGCCAGCAGTTCCGCCGGGACTAGCGACCAAGAGACCCAGTACTTC
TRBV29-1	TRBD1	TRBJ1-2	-	CSAGTGVDGYTF	TGCAGCGCCGGGACAGGGGTTGATGGCTACACCTTC